A single sample is the source of the 23 T cell receptor beta chains below, sequenced in a study of control samples from healthy donors and cancer patients (dated by TCRdb to 2018 to 2021). Preparation of the library involved the immunoSEQ multiplex PCR assay. TCRdb provides this immuneACCESS table in a form limited to in-frame rearrangements. Some clones are lacking; in checked studies, under half of them reflect an unresolved V gene, and why the rest are absent is not known. This sample is represented by about 120,000 clones; 75% to 90% of them were singletons. In total, the top ten clones hold 1.1% of the sample. The sample taken for sequencing was PBMCs. These TCRs come from a woman aged 45-59 years with colorectal cancer.

The rearrangement joins TRBV7-9 to TRBJ1-5; TRBD1 is a possible D gene (5 bases). Germline CDR1 is SEHNR and CDR2 is FQNEAQ (reference sequence). The CDR3 spans 16 residues. V was trimmed by 0 bases and J by 1 base, leaving 10 bases between them. The CDR3 loop reads CASSLALGESNQPQHF. Written as DNA, the CDR3 is TGTGCCAGCAGCTTAGCGCTAGGGGAGAGCAATCAGCCCCAGCATTTT.

V is TRBV5-1 and J is TRBJ2-2, with TRBD1 identical over 8 bases. This CDR3 is built from 13 residues. The germline gives CDR1 SGHRS, CDR2 YFSETQ. The V and J ends lost 5 bases and 4 bases, in that order; junction bases with no gene match: 1. The CDR3 spells CASRGQGTGELFF. For the CDR3, the DNA is TGCGCCAGCAGAGGACAGGGCACCGGGGAGCTGTTTTTT.

The chain joins TRBV5-4 to TRBJ2-1; 9 bases align to TRBD2. In germline, CDR1 is SGHNT, CDR2 YYREEE (reference sequence). V was clipped by 1 base and J by 6 bases; unmatched bases: 11. The CDR3 has 17 residues. CDR3 sequence reads: CASSLFGGLALGNEQFF. CDR3 DNA sequence: TGTGCCAGCAGCTTGTTCGGGGGACTAGCTTTGGGCAATGAGCAGTTCTTC.

The V call is TRBV6-5, the J call TRBJ2-2; D unclear. In germline, CDR1 is MNHEY, CDR2 SVGAGI. Trimming cost V 6 bases and J 2 bases, with 10 bases left between them. The CDR3 runs 14 residues. CDR3 nucleotide sequence: TGTGCCAGCAGAGTAACGGATAACACCGGGGAGCTGTTTTTT. Translating it yields CASRVTDNTGELFF.

The chain is built from TRBV6-6 and TRBJ1-1, with D possibly being TRBD1 (5 bases). Trimming stripped 10 bases from V and 0 bases from J, with 9 bases between. The CDR3 extends over 12 amino acids. Germline-derived CDR1 and CDR2 are MNHNY and SVGAGI (reference sequence). The CDR3 bases are TGTGCCACTGACAGCGTGAACACTGAAGCTTTCTTT. It is translated as CATDSVNTEAFF.

The genes are TRBV2 and TRBJ2-2, with unresolved D. Germline V gene lookup returns CDR1 SNHLY and CDR2 FYNNEI. The CDR3 has 15 residues. V shed 5 bases and J shed 0 bases, with 10 bases lying between them. For the CDR3, the DNA is TGTGCCAGCAGTATGGACGGACCGAACACCGGGGAGCTGTTTTTT. Residues: CASSMDGPNTGELFF.

The chain links TRBV19 to TRBJ1-2; D is perhaps TRBD1 (5 bases). This CDR3 contains 13 residues. CDR1 is LNHDA, CDR2 SQIVND, per germline (reference sequence). Trimming pared 7 bases from V and 6 bases from J, leaving 15 bases between. DNA of the CDR3: TGTGCCAGTATTAACCAGGGTGGTCATGGCTACACCTTC. Protein sequence: CASINQGGHGYTF.

V and J are TRBV12-3 or TRBV12-4 and TRBJ2-2, with D unclear. V was clipped by 4 bases and J by 5 bases, with 8 bases between them. This CDR3 spans 13 amino acids. CDR3 DNA sequence: TGTGCCAGCAGTTATGTGAGGACCGGGGAGCTGTTTTTT. Its protein is CASSYVRTGELFF.

The chain is built from TRBV18 and TRBJ1-2, with D hard to call. The V end lost 3 bases, the J end lost 8 bases, and 19 bases lay between the germline ends. The germline CDR1 and CDR2 sequences are KGHSH and LQKENI. CDR3 length equals 15 residues. CDR3 sequence (DNA): TGTGCCAGCTCACCGGATTATGTCGGTTCTGAGGGCTACACCTTC. Protein sequence: CASSPDYVGSEGYTF.

V is TRBV20-1 and J is TRBJ1-1; tentative D call: TRBD1 (5 bases). Germline V gene data show CDR1 as DFQATT and CDR2 as SNEGSKA (reference sequence). The V and J ends lost 5 bases and 6 bases respectively, with 7 bases between them. The CDR3 is made up of 10 amino acids. The CDR3 spells CSAGGAEAFF. The CDR3 DNA reads as TGCAGTGCTGGGGGGGCTGAAGCTTTCTTT.

This chain uses TRBV18 with TRBJ2-3; no firm D call. Germline CDR1 is KGHSH and CDR2 is LQKENI. CDR3 size: 13 residues. Trimming left V 3 bases short and J 6 bases short, with 10 bases between. Here the CDR3 reads CASSPDPVDTQYF. The CDR3 DNA follows: TGTGCCAGCTCACCCGACCCGGTGGATACGCAGTATTTT. Drawing the rest from reference TRBV18 and TRBJ2-3, the complete variable domain is NAGVMQNPRHLVRRRGQEARLRCSPMKGHSHVYWYRQLPEEGLKFMVYLQKENIIDESGMPKERFSAEFPKEGPSILRIQQVVRGDSAAYFCASSPDPVDTQYFGPGTRLTVL.

This rearrangement joins TRBV7-9 to TRBJ1-1; D not certain. CDR3 length: 14 residues. Between the trimmed V and J ends, which lost 3 bases and 1 base, there was a span of 9 bases. Germline-derived CDR1 and CDR2 are SEHNR and FQNEAQ (reference sequence). The CDR3 here is CASSFYGENTEAFF. In nucleotides, the CDR3 is TGTGCCAGCAGCTTTTATGGGGAGAACACTGAAGCTTTCTTT.

J is TRBJ2-7 and V is TRBV6-5; D unclear. The CDR3 length is 15 residues. Germline V gene sequence: CDR1 MNHEY, CDR2 SVGAGI. Trimming removed 0 bases from V and 0 bases from J, with 9 bases in between. CDR3 DNA: TGTGCCAGCAGTTACTCTGGCCTCTCCTCCTACGAGCAGTACTTC. Translated, it gives CASSYSGLSSYEQYF.

The rearrangement uses TRBV4-2 and TRBJ2-7; TRBD1 might be the D (6 bases). Germline CDR1 is LGHNA and CDR2 is YNFKEQ. The CDR3 has 14 amino acids. Trimming stripped 4 bases from V and 2 bases from J, with 12 bases between. The CDR3 region is CASSRGTSTYEQYF. CDR3 DNA sequence: TGTGCCAGCAGCCGGGGGACATCCACCTACGAGCAGTACTTC.

The V gene is TRBV6-1, the J gene TRBJ1-2, with D unclear. The V and J ends lost 2 bases and 2 bases respectively, with 0 bases between them. Germline lookup yields CDR1 MNHNS and CDR2 SASEGT. CDR3 length: 11 amino acids. The CDR3 here is CASSENYGYTF. The CDR3 DNA is TGTGCCAGCAGTGAAAACTATGGCTACACCTTC.

The chain uses TRBV2 and TRBJ1-4; TRBD1 is a possible D gene (5 bases). Trimming cost V 7 bases and J 2 bases, with 17 bases left between them. This CDR3 region has 16 residues. Germline V gives CDR1 SNHLY, CDR2 FYNNEI. The CDR3 sequence is CASTVSPGGTNEKLFF. The CDR3 coding sequence is TGTGCCAGCACTGTCTCTCCGGGGGGGACTAATGAAAAACTGTTTTTT.

The V call is TRBV5-1, the J call TRBJ2-5; 8 nucleotides match TRBD2. Germline V CDR1 and CDR2: SGHRS, YFSETQ. This CDR3 contains 15 residues. V lost 3 bases to trimming and J lost 0 bases; unmatched junction nucleotides: 4. In DNA form, the CDR3 reads TGCGCCAGCAGCTCCATACTAGCGGACCAAGAGACCCAGTACTTC. It encodes CASSSILADQETQYF.

V is TRBV12-3 or TRBV12-4 and J is TRBJ2-5, with no clear D. Trimming took 5 bases from V and 1 from J, leaving 8 bases between them. The CDR3 totals 13 residues. The CDR3 here is CASSPQGQETQYF. CDR3 bases: TGTGCCAGCAGTCCTCAAGGCCAAGAGACCCAGTACTTC.

The gene calls are TRBV6-5 and TRBJ2-5; tentatively, D is TRBD2 (6 bases). Deletions cut 6 bases from V and 5 bases from J, with 19 bases between. The CDR3 covers 15 residues. Germline CDR1 MNHEY, CDR2 SVGAGI. The CDR3 loop reads CASRKLGLPGETQYF. CDR3 nucleotide sequence: TGTGCCAGCAGAAAATTGGGACTTCCCGGGGAGACCCAGTACTTC.

The rearrangement joins TRBV10-3 to TRBJ2-5; 10 positions match TRBD2. Germline trimming cut 6 bases from V and 5 bases from J; bases unmatched to any gene: 3. Germline values: CDR1 ENHRY, CDR2 SYGVKD. The CDR3 is 13 amino acids. DNA of the CDR3: TGTGCCATCAGGCCGACTAGCGGGGAGACCCAGTACTTC. Encoded protein: CAIRPTSGETQYF.

This chain links TRBV3-1 (or the pseudogene TRBV3-2) with TRBJ1-4, with unresolved D. Germline CDR1 reads LGHDT; CDR2 reads YNNKEL (reference sequence). The CDR3 is 15 residues long. V dropped 4 bases and J dropped 7 bases, with 16 bases sitting between them. Here the CDR3 DNA reads TGTGCCAGCAGCCTAGCACCCGAGGGAGGTGAAAAACTGTTTTTT. Amino acid sequence: CASSLAPEGGEKLFF.

The CDR3 region is CATSESPSGRAVDEQFF. The CDR3 bases are TGTGCCACCAGTGAAAGCCCTAGCGGGAGGGCCGTCGATGAGCAGTTCTTC. V usage is TRBV24-1 and J usage is TRBJ2-1; the match to TRBD2 covers 12 bases. J gave up 8 bases and V 4 bases, and 11 bases lay outside the gene matches. CDR3 length: 17 residues. In germline, CDR1 is KGHDR, CDR2 SFDVKD.

Only a few counts were recorded for this clone. The same CDR3 can be traced to other DNA sequences in this sample. The chain recombines TRBV9 with TRBJ1-2, with unresolved D. V shed 0 bases and J shed 8 bases, with 8 bases lying between them. The CDR3 has 12 amino acids. CDR1 and CDR2 from the germline V gene are SGDLS and YYNGEE. CDR3 residues: CASSVGRYGYTF. In DNA form, the CDR3 reads TGTGCCAGCAGCGTAGGTCGATACGGCTACACCTTC.